The 30 T cell receptor beta chains presented below share a single source sample, sequenced in a study of T cells after yellow fever vaccination (dated by TCRdb to about 2019). The protocol used for the library was 5' RACE. Instrument on record: Illumina NovaSeq 6000. TCRdb trimmed public reads at Q25 via fastp, called clones via MiXCR and kept in-frame beta chains. All rows with the same CDR3 protein become a single entry with the most common DNA and genes. Across this sample there are about 320,000 distinct CDR3 sequences, with roughly 4.3% seen only once. The ten largest clonotypes hold approximately 19% of the sample. The treatment or condition label, read with the paper, signifies: live attenuated yellow fever vaccine strain. Sequences were derived from PBMCs, sampled 15 days after the yellow fever booster vaccination. These TCRs come from a man aged 18 to 35 who received the YFV17D yellow fever vaccine.

The genes are TRBV12-3 or TRBV12-4 and TRBJ1-1, with D tentatively TRBD1 (5 bases). V was pared by 6 bases and J by 12 bases, with 14 bases between. This CDR3 spans 11 amino acids. The CDR3 DNA is TGTGCCAGCAGGAATCTCGGGACGTCTTTCTTT. As protein: CASRNLGTSFF.

There are many counts of this clonotype. The chain employs TRBV13 and TRBJ1-5; unclear D gene. CDR3 length equals 14 residues. Between the trimmed V and J ends, which lost 6 bases and 1 base, there was a span of 10 bases. Germline CDR1 reads PRHDT; CDR2 reads FYEKMQ (reference sequence). In DNA, the CDR3 is TGTGCCAGCAGGTTTGGAGGGAGCAATCAGCCCCAGCATTTT. It yields the protein CASRFGGSNQPQHF.

The chain couples TRBV9 to TRBJ1-5, with TRBD1 matching over 10 bases. Germline CDR1 SGDLS, CDR2 YYNGEE. This CDR3 spans 19 amino acids. J gave up 2 bases and V 8 bases, and 19 bases lay outside the gene matches. CDR3 loop: CASLPGTGVEVARNQPQHF. The CDR3 DNA follows: TGTGCCAGTCTACCCGGGACAGGGGTGGAGGTGGCTCGCAATCAGCCCCAGCATTTT.

This clonotype was seen repeatedly, ten times or more. The chain employs TRBV10-3 and TRBJ2-3; a weak D match, TRBD2 (6 bases). Per the germline V gene, CDR1 is ENHRY and CDR2 is SYGVKD. This CDR3 has 13 amino acids. The germline V and J ends were trimmed by 11 bases and 4 bases, with 16 bases remaining between them. In DNA form, the CDR3 reads TGTGCCCATCGGAGGGATGGGGCAGATACGCAGTATTTT. Translation gives CAHRRDGADTQYF.

The chain uses TRBV7-2 and TRBJ2-1; TRBD2 matches at 9 bases. The junction had 6 bases not matched to a gene; V was cut back by 2 bases and J by 7 bases. Per the germline V gene, CDR1 is SGHTA and CDR2 is FQGNSA. CDR3 length equals 15 residues. CDR3 sequence: CASSLRRGGDNEQFF. As DNA, the CDR3 is TGTGCCAGCAGCTTACGGCGGGGGGGCGATAATGAGCAGTTCTTC.

This clonotype was seen many times. The chain links TRBV12-3 or TRBV12-4 to TRBJ2-3, with 8 bases matching TRBD1. CDR3 length: 15 residues. The V gene end was trimmed by 7 bases and the J gene end by 5 bases; junction bases not matched to a gene: 11. The CDR3 coding sequence is TGTGCCAGCACCCGGGGGCAGGGGGCCGGAGATACGCAGTATTTT. The encoded protein is CASTRGQGAGDTQYF.

This clonotype was detected a few times. The junction departs from germline at one end; a sequencing error may be responsible. The gene calls are TRBV7-9 and TRBJ1-1; D gene uncertain. CDR3 length: 14 amino acids. Germline assignment: CDR1 SEHNR and CDR2 FQNEAQ (reference sequence). The CDR3 here is CASSPRAALGQINF. The CDR3 region has the DNA TGTGCCAGCAGCCCCCGGGCAGCGCTTGGGCAAATAAACTTT.

The chain employs TRBV6-2 or TRBV6-3 and TRBJ1-2; D call uncertain. CDR1 and CDR2 (germline): MNHEY, SVGEGT. Trimming took off 0 bases at V and 8 bases at J, with 13 bases between the two ends. The CDR3 extends over 14 amino acids. CDR3: CASSYSISGGGYTF. The CDR3 DNA reads as TGTGCCAGCAGTTACTCGATCTCAGGAGGAGGCTACACCTTC.

The table lists this clonotype with a few counts. The rearrangement joins TRBV5-1 to TRBJ2-5; 9 nucleotides agree with TRBD1. The CDR3 consists of 16 residues. Germline assignment: CDR1 SGHRS and CDR2 YFSETQ. The V segment lost 0 bases and the J segment 5 bases; nucleotides outside the gene matches: 8. The CDR3: CASSLDPGQGRETQYF. The CDR3 coding sequence is TGCGCCAGCAGCTTGGACCCGGGACAGGGTCGGGAGACCCAGTACTTC.

The sample holds many counts of this clonotype. V is TRBV7-8 and J is TRBJ2-7; the match to TRBD2 covers 12 bases. CDR1 is SGHVS and CDR2 is FQNEAQ in the germline V gene. V shed 5 bases, J shed 8 bases, and the junction held 7 bases outside the gene matches. CDR3 length equals 14 residues. CDR3 coding DNA: TGTGCCAGCAGCACAGGACTAGCGGGGATAAAGCAGTACGTC. It encodes CASSTGLAGIKQYV.

This clonotype appeared many times. The chain uses TRBV12-3 or TRBV12-4 and TRBJ1-6; TRBD1 might be the D (5 bases). Trimming shortened V by 5 bases and J by 7 bases, and 18 bases separated the two germline ends. The CDR3 is 16 residues long. As DNA, the CDR3 is TGTGCCAGCAGTCCCTCCTACAGGAGTCGGAATTCACCCCTCCACTTT. Protein product: CASSPSYRSRNSPLHF.

A few counts support this clonotype. The V gene is TRBV7-8, the J gene TRBJ2-6; D not resolved. V lost 5 bases, J lost 1 base, and 12 bases lay in between. There are 16 residues in the CDR3. Germline V gene lookup returns CDR1 SGHVS and CDR2 FQNEAQ. CDR3 sequence (DNA): TGTGCCAGCAGCCCGTACCCTCTATCTGGGGCCAACGTCCTGACTTTC. It codes for CASSPYPLSGANVLTF. Complete variable domain (other parts from reference TRBV7-8 and TRBJ2-6): GAGVSQSPRYKVAKRGQDVALRCDPISGHVSLFWYQQALGQGPEFLTYFQNEAQLDKSGLPSDRFFAERPEGSVSTLKIQRTQQEDSAVYLCASSPYPLSGANVLTFGAGSRLTVL.

This clonotype has a handful of counts. This sequence joins TRBV7-2 and TRBJ2-1, with TRBD2 identical over 7 bases. Germline V lookup: CDR1 SGHTA, CDR2 FQGNSA. CDR3 length: 16 amino acids. Germline trimming cut 4 bases from V and 0 bases from J; bases unmatched to any gene: 6. The CDR3 nucleotides read TGTGCCAGCAGCTCGGGAGCGGGGTTCTCCTACAATGAGCAGTTCTTC. Protein: CASSSGAGFSYNEQFF.

This clonotype was seen many times. V is TRBV5-6 and J is TRBJ2-2; D ambiguous. V was clipped by 3 bases and J by 1 base, with 7 bases between them. Looked up from germline, CDR1 is SGHDT and CDR2 is YYEEEE. This CDR3 has 14 residues. The CDR3 nucleotides read TGTGCCAGCAGCTCTATGGGGAACACCGGGGAGCTGTTTTTT. It codes for CASSSMGNTGELFF.

This clonotype was counted a few times. The J gene is TRBJ2-7, the V gene TRBV5-1; perhaps TRBD1 as D (6 bases). Trimming shortened V by 4 bases and J by 0 bases, and 17 bases separated the two germline ends. CDR3 size: 16 residues. Germline V lookup: CDR1 SGHRS, CDR2 YFSETQ. The CDR3 coding sequence is TGCGCCAGCAGCCCGGTACAGGGCCCGATCTCCTACGAGCAGTACTTC. It yields the protein CASSPVQGPISYEQYF.

This clonotype was observed a few times. This rearrangement joins TRBV11-2 to TRBJ2-5; possible D gene TRBD2, 6 bases. CDR1 and CDR2 from the germline V gene are SGHAT and FQNNGV. V was cut by 6 bases and J by 3 bases, with 11 bases left in between. This CDR3 is 13 amino acids long. DNA of the CDR3: TGTGCCAGCAGACGGGGGACGGAAGAGACCCAGTACTTC. This codes for CASRRGTEETQYF.

The chain links TRBV12-5 to TRBJ1-1; D is perhaps TRBD1 (5 bases). Per germline, CDR1 LGHNT and CDR2 FRNRAP. The CDR3 consists of 18 residues. The V end was cut by 6 bases, the J end by 1 base, with 24 bases between. The CDR3 DNA reads as TGTGCTAGTGGCCAAAACCGAAGGGGAGAATACCGGAACACTGAAGCTTTCTTT. Translating it yields CASGQNRRGEYRNTEAFF.

This clonotype was seen only a few times. The chain couples TRBV12-3 or TRBV12-4 to TRBJ1-1, with D perhaps matching TRBD1 (5 bases). This CDR3 has 17 amino acids. The ends were cut back, 5 bases at V and 3 bases at J, with 22 bases in the middle. CDR3 nucleotide sequence: TGTGCCAGCAGTCCCCATCTTGGAGGGGCGGGAGACACTGAAGCTTTCTTT. As protein: CASSPHLGGAGDTEAFF.

This clonotype was recorded at least ten times. The chain has TRBV20-1 and TRBJ2-2, with D hard to call. The V end lost 3 bases, the J end lost 3 bases, and 8 bases lay between the germline ends. Germline loops: CDR1 DFQATT, CDR2 SNEGSKA (reference sequence). The CDR3 runs to 13 residues. The CDR3: CSASRQDTGELFF. CDR3 in DNA: TGCAGTGCTAGCCGGCAGGACACCGGGGAGCTGTTTTTT.

This clonotype was seen only a few times. This rearrangement joins TRBV20-1 to TRBJ2-7; D unclear. Germline CDR1 is DFQATT and CDR2 is SNEGSKA (reference sequence). This CDR3 has 13 amino acids. Trimming took off 5 bases at V and 5 bases at J, with 16 bases between the two ends. The CDR3: CSAPPDGQNEQYF. The CDR3 DNA reads TGCAGTGCTCCCCCGGACGGCCAGAACGAGCAGTACTTC.

In regard to this clonotype: Germline is not matched at one junction end, which may reflect a read error. The chain joins TRBV5-6 to TRBJ2-5, with 7 bases fitting TRBD1. CDR3 size: 14 residues. Germline V lookup: CDR1 SGHDT, CDR2 YYEEEE. DNA of the CDR3: TGTGCCAGCTGCTTTGAGGGGGCATGGGAGACCGAGTACTTC. Protein product: CASCFEGAWETEYF.

This clonotype was counted at least ten times. This sequence joins TRBV19 and TRBJ2-3; D possibly matches TRBD1 or TRBD2 (6 bases each). The CDR3 runs to 14 residues. V lost 9 bases to trimming and J lost 0 bases, with 13 bases between them. The germline CDR1 and CDR2 sequences are LNHDA and SQIVND (reference sequence). The CDR3 DNA is TGTGCCAGCGGGGGCTTAACTAGCACAGATACGCAGTATTTT. Encoded protein: CASGGLTSTDTQYF.

At least ten counts were recorded for this clonotype. This chain joins TRBV20-1 and TRBJ1-2; possible D gene TRBD1, 5 bases. CDR1 and CDR2 from the germline V gene are DFQATT and SNEGSKA (reference sequence). The CDR3 contains 15 residues. Trimming cost V 0 bases and J 5 bases, with 16 bases left between them. The CDR3 bases are TGCAGTGCTAGAGATCAGGGCTTCGGGTCGTATGGCTACACCTTC. This gives the protein CSARDQGFGSYGYTF.

This clonotype was counted only a few times. This chain uses TRBV4-3 with TRBJ2-7; D not resolved. The V end lost 0 bases, the J end lost 6 bases, and 12 bases lay between the germline ends. The CDR3 has 14 residues. From germline, CDR1 is LGHNA and CDR2 YSLEER. In DNA form, the CDR3 reads TGCGCCAGCAGCCAAGAAGTTTCGGTCGGCGAGCAGTACTTC. Protein: CASSQEVSVGEQYF.

V and J are TRBV20-1 and TRBJ1-4; D is unclear. The CDR3 is 12 residues long. CDR1 is DFQATT and CDR2 is SNEGSKA in the germline V gene (reference sequence). The V end lost 3 bases, the J end lost 0 bases, and 2 bases lay between the germline ends. CDR3 residues: CSASATNEKLFF. The DNA of the CDR3 is TGCAGTGCTAGTGCAACTAATGAAAAACTGTTTTTT.

This clonotype has only a few counts. The chain carries TRBV2 and TRBJ2-5; D is unclear. CDR1 is SNHLY and CDR2 is FYNNEI in the germline V gene. This CDR3 region has 14 residues. V was pared by 8 bases and J by 2 bases, with 15 bases between. The CDR3 nucleotides read TGTGCCAGCCCCGAAGGGATCAGACAAGAGACCCAGTACTTC. It encodes CASPEGIRQETQYF.

Ten or more counts support this clonotype. V and J are TRBV15 and TRBJ2-1, with D uncertain. Trimming shortened V by 0 bases and J by 6 bases, and 9 bases separated the two germline ends. Germline assignment: CDR1 LNHNV and CDR2 YYDKDF (reference sequence). The CDR3 has 14 residues. The CDR3: CATSRDTRLNEQFF. As DNA, the CDR3 is TGTGCCACCAGCAGAGATACCCGTCTCAATGAGCAGTTCTTC.

J is TRBJ1-6 and V is TRBV3-1; 11 bases map to TRBD1. The CDR3 spans 16 residues. V lost 3 bases and J lost 6; bases outside the gene matches: 4. Germline V gives CDR1 LGHDT, CDR2 YNNKEL (reference sequence). CDR3 nucleotides: TGTGCCAGCAGCCACCTCGGGACAGGGGGTAATTCACCCCTCCACTTT. This gives the protein CASSHLGTGGNSPLHF.

CDR3 sequence (DNA): TGTGCCAGCAGCCAAGGACAAGACAGGGTGTCTTTCTTT. Amino acids: CASSQGQDRVSFF. This chain joins TRBV3-1 and TRBJ1-1, with 7 bases fitting TRBD1. The CDR3 covers 13 residues. Unmatched junction bases numbered 8, after V lost 1 base and J lost 12 bases. Germline CDR1 is LGHDT and CDR2 is YNNKEL (reference sequence).

In its sample, this clonotype was seen many times. The genes are TRBV7-2 and TRBJ2-3, with TRBD2 identical over 8 bases. Trimming at V came to 1 base and at J to 4 bases, leaving 7 bases not matched to a gene. The CDR3 runs to 16 residues. Per the germline V gene, CDR1 is SGHTA and CDR2 is FQGNSA. CDR3 nucleotides: TGTGCCAGCAGCTTAGGGCCCGGGGGGGTGGCAGATACGCAGTATTTT. Translated: CASSLGPGGVADTQYF. Filled out from reference TRBV7-2 and TRBJ2-3, the complete variable domain reads GAGVSQSPSNKVTEKGKDVELRCDPISGHTALYWYRQSLGQGLEFLIYFQGNSAPDKSGLPSDRFSAERTGGSVSTLTIQRTQQEDSAVYLCASSLGPGGVADTQYFGPGTRLTVL.